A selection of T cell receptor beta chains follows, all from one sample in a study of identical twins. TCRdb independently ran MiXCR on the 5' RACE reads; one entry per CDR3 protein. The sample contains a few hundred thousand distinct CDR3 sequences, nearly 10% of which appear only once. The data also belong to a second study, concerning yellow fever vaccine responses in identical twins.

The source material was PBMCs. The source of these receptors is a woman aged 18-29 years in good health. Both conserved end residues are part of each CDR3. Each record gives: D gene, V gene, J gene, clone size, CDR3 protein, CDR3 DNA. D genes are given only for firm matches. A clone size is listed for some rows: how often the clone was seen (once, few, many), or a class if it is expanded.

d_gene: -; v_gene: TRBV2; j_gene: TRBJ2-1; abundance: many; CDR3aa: CASSDSQTYNEQFF; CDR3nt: TGTGCCAGCAGTGATTCACAGACCTACAATGAGCAGTTCTTC
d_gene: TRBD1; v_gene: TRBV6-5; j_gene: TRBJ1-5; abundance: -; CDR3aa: CASSYGGQGRNQPQHF; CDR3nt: TGTGCCAGCAGTTACGGGGGACAGGGGAGGAATCAGCCCCAGCATTTT
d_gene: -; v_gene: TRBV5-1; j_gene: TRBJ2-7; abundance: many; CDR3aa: CASSLDLAGTVSYEQYF; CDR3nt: TGCGCCAGCAGCCTGGACCTGGCCGGGACGGTTTCCTACGAGCAGTACTTC
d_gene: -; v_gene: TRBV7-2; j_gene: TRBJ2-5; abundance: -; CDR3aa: CASSLETVRETQYF; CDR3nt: TGTGCCAGCAGCTTAGAAACAGTCAGGGAGACCCAGTACTTC
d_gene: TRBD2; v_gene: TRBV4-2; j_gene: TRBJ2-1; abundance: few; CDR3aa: CASSLSGTSGVTEQFF; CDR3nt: TGTGCCAGCAGCCTATCCGGGACTAGCGGGGTCACGGAGCAGTTCTTC
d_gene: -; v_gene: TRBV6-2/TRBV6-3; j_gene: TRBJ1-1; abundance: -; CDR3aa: CASRSAGEFSAFF; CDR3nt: TGTGCCAGCAGGTCCGCAGGGGAGTTTTCAGCTTTCTTT
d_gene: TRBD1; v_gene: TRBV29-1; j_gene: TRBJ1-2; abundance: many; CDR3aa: CSAPDREKSTF; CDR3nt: TGCAGCGCACCCGACAGGGAGAAGAGCACCTTC
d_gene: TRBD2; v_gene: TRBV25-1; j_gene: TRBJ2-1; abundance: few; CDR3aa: CASSQPHGRGPYNEQFF; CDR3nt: TGTGCCAGCAGCCAACCCCACGGGAGGGGCCCCTACAATGAGCAGTTCTTC
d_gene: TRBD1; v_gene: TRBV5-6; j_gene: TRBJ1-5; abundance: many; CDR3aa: CASSSGQGSNQPQHF; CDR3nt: TGTGCCAGCAGCTCGGGACAGGGTAGCAATCAGCCCCAGCATTTT
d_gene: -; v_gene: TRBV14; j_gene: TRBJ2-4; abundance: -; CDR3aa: CASSQGVSRAKNIQYF; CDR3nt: TGTGCCAGCAGCCAAGGAGTATCTCGAGCCAAAAACATTCAGTACTTC
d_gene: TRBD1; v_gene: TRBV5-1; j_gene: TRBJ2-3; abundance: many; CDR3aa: CASSKRQGATSTDTQYF; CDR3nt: TGCGCCAGCAGCAAACGACAGGGGGCCACTAGCACAGATACGCAGTATTTT
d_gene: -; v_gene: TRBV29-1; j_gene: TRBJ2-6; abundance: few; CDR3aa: CSVEDLCRGVRMVANVLTF; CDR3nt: TGCAGCGTTGAAGATCTATGTCGCGGGGTTCGAATGGTAGCCAACGTCCTGACTTTC
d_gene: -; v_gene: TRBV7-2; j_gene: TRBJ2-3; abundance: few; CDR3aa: CASSLGRGLTDTQYF; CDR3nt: TGTGCCAGCAGCTTAGGCCGGGGGCTCACAGATACGCAGTATTTT
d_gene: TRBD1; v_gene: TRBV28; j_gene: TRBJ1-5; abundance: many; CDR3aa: CASTRTGWGQPQHF; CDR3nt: TGTGCCAGCACCCGGACAGGGTGGGGACAGCCCCAGCATTTT
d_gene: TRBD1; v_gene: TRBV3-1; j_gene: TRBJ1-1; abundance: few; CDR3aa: CASSPRGTGEAFF; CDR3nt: TGTGCCAGCAGCCCCAGGGGGACAGGTGAAGCTTTCTTT
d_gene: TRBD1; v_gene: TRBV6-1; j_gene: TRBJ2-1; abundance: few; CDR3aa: CASSITGGSYNEQFF; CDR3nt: TGTGCCAGCAGCATCACAGGGGGTTCCTACAATGAGCAGTTCTTC
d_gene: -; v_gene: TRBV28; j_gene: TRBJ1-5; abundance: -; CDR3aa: CASLLPGYNQPQHF; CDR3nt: TGTGCCAGCTTACTTCCAGGTTACAATCAGCCCCAGCATTTT
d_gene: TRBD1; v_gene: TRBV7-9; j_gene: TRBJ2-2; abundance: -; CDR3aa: CASSSDRGLRTGELFF; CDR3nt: TGTGCCAGCAGCTCCGACAGGGGGTTGCGGACCGGGGAGCTGTTTTTT
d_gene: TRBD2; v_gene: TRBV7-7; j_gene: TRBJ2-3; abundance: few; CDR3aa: CASGEGDTQYF; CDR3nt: TGTGCTAGCGGGGAAGGAGATACGCAGTATTTT
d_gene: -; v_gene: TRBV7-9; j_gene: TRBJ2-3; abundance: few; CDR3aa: CASSLGQGFTDTQYF; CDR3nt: TGTGCCAGCAGCTTAGGCCAGGGTTTTACAGATACGCAGTATTTT
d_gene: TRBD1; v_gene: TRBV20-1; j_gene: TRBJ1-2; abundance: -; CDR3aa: CSALPGQGAVGYTF; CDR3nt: TGCAGTGCCCTGCCGGGACAGGGGGCGGTAGGCTACACCTTC
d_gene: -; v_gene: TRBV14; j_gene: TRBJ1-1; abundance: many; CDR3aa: CASSRTGPYTEAFF; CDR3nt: TGTGCCAGCAGCCGAACAGGGCCCTACACTGAAGCTTTCTTT
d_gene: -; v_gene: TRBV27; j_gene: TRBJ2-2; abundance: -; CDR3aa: CASSFFSAGELFF; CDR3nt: TGTGCCAGCAGTTTCTTTAGCGCCGGGGAGCTGTTTTTT
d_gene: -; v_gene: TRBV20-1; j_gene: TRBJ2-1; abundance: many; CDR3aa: CSARGSVEQFF; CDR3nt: TGCAGTGCTAGAGGGAGTGTAGAGCAGTTCTTC
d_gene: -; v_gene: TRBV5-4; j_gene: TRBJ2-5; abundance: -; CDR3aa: CASSDVGGQETQYF; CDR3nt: TGTGCCAGCAGCGATGTAGGGGGCCAAGAGACCCAGTACTTC
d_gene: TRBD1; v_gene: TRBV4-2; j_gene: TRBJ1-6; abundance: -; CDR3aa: CASSQEPGQFNSPLHF; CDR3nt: TGTGCCAGCAGCCAAGAACCGGGACAGTTCAATTCACCCCTCCACTTT
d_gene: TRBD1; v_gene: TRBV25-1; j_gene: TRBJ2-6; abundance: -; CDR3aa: CASSEYWTGPWSGANVLTF; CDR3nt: TGTGCCAGCAGTGAATATTGGACAGGCCCTTGGTCTGGGGCCAACGTCCTGACTTTC
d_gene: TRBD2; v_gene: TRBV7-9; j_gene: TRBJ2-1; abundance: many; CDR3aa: CASSITLAGGGNEQFF; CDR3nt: TGTGCCAGCAGCATTACTCTAGCGGGAGGGGGCAATGAGCAGTTCTTC
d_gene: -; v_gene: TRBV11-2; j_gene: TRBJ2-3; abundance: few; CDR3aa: CASSLVSGGDMWNTDTQYF; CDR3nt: TGTGCCAGCAGCTTAGTCTCAGGCGGGGACATGTGGAACACAGATACGCAGTATTTT
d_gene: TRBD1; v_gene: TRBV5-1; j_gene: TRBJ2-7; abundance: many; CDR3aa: CASSFGTGGNYEQYF; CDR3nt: TGCGCCAGCAGCTTTGGGACAGGCGGGAACTACGAGCAGTACTTC
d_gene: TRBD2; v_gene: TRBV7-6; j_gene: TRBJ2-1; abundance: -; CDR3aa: CASSTQTSPRNEQFF; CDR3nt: TGTGCCAGCAGCACACAGACTAGCCCCCGCAATGAGCAGTTCTTC
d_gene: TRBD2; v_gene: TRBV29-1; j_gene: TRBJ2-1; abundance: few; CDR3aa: CSVARLTSGSGEQFF; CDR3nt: TGCAGCGTCGCGAGATTGACTAGCGGGAGTGGCGAGCAGTTCTTC
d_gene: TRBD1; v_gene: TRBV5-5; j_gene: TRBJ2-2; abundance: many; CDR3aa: CASSWPGQGVDTGELFF; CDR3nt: TGTGCCAGCAGCTGGCCGGGACAGGGTGTGGACACCGGGGAGCTGTTTTTT
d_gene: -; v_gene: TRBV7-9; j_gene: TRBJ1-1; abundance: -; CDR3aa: CEGNTEAFF; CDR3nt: TGTGAGGGAAACACTGAAGCTTTCTTT
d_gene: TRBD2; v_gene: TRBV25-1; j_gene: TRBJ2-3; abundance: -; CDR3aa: CASSARLAGEGTQYF; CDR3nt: TGTGCCAGCAGCGCCCGGCTAGCGGGAGAGGGTACGCAGTATTTT
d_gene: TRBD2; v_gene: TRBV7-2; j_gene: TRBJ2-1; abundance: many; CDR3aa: CASSLAGTSGINEQFF; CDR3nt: TGTGCCAGCAGCTTAGCCGGGACTAGCGGGATCAATGAGCAGTTCTTC
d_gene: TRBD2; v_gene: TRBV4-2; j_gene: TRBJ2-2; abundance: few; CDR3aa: CASSQGTLAGGPNTGELFF; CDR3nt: TGTGCCAGCAGCCAAGGTACACTAGCGGGAGGACCGAACACCGGGGAGCTGTTTTTT
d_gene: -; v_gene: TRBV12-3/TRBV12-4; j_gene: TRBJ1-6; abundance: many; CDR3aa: CASSRRRSGDSPLHF; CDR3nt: TGTGCCAGCAGTAGGAGGAGATCAGGGGATTCACCCCTCCACTTT
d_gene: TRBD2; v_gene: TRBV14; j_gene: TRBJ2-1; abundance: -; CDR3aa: CASSQDVTSGWGVEFTGSYNEQFF; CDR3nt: TGTGCCAGCAGCCAAGATGTCACTAGCGGGTGGGGTGTGGAATTTACGGGCTCCTACAATGAGCAGTTCTTC
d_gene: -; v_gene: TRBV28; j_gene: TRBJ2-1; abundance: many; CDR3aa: CASSFGQTNYNEQFF; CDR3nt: TGTGCCAGCAGTTTTGGTCAGACAAACTACAATGAGCAGTTCTTC
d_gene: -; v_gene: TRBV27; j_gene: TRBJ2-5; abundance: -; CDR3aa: CASSLPKGGETQYF; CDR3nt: TGTGCCAGCAGTTTACCGAAGGGGGGAGAGACCCAGTACTTC
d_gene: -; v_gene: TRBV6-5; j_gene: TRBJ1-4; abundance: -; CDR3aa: CASSFEQLGEKLFF; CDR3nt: TGTGCCAGCAGTTTCGAACAACTCGGTGAAAAACTGTTTTTT
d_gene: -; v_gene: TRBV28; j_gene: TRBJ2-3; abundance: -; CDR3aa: CASTSGRRSTDTQYF; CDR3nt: TGTGCCAGCACTTCCGGGCGGAGAAGCACAGATACGCAGTATTTT
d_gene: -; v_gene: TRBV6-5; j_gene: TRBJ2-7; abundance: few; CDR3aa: CASSTPGEQYF; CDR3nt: TGTGCCAGCAGTACCCCAGGCGAGCAGTACTTC
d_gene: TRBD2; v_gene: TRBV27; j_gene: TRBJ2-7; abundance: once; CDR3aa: CASSRTSSTFYEQYF; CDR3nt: TGTGCCAGCAGTCGGACTAGCTCTACATTCTACGAGCAGTACTTC